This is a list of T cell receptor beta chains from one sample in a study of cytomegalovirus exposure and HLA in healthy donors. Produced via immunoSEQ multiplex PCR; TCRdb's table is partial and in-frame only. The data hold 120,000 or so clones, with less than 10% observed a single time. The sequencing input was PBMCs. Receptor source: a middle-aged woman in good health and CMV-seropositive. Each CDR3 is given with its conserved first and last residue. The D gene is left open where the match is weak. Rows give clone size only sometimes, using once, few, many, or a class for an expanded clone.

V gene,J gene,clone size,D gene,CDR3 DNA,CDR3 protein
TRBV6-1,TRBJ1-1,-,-,TGTGCCAGCAAGAGGACTGAAGCTTTCTTT,CASKRTEAFF
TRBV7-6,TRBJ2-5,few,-,TGTGTCAGCAGCTTCGGGGGGCTCCAAGAGACCCAGTACTTC,CVSSFGGLQETQYF
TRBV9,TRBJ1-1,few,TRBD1,TGTGCCAGCAGCGTAGTGGGGACAGGGAGAACTGAAGCTTTCTTT,CASSVVGTGRTEAFF
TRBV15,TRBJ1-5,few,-,TGTGCCACCAGCAGAGATCGGAGACAGCATAGCAATCAGCCCCAGCATTTT,CATSRDRRQHSNQPQHF
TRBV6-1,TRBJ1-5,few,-,TGTGCCAGCAGTGCATCGCGGGGCAACGATCAGCCCCAGCATTTT,CASSASRGNDQPQHF
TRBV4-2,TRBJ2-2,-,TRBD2,TGTGCCAGCAGCCGACTAGCGGGGGCCGAAGGGACCGGGGAGCTGTTTTTT,CASSRLAGAEGTGELFF
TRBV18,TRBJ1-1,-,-,TGTGCCAGCTCACCCCGAGAGTCGATGAACACTGAAGCTTTCTTT,CASSPRESMNTEAFF
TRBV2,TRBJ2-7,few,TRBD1,TGTGCCAGCAGAGATTACCGGGACAGGTCCTACGAGCAGTACTTC,CASRDYRDRSYEQYF
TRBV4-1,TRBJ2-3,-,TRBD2,TGCGCCAGCAGGTTAGCGGGGGGGAGCACAGATACGCAGTATTTT,CASRLAGGSTDTQYF
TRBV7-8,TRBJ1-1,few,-,TGTGCCAGCAGCTTAGCGACCCCGAGGACTGAAGCTTTCTTT,CASSLATPRTEAFF
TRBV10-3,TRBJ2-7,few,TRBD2,TGTGCCATCAGCCCCCTGGGGGGGGCCTACGAGCAGTACTTC,CAISPLGGAYEQYF
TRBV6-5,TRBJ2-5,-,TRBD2,TGTGCCAGCACCCCAGGACTAGCGGTTCAAGAGACCCAGTACTTC,CASTPGLAVQETQYF
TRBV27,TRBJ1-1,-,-,TGTGCCAGCAGCCTGAGGCAGCAGAACACTGAAGCTTTCTTT,CASSLRQQNTEAFF
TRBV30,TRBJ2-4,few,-,TGTGCCTGGGACTCCGGTGTAGCCAAAAACATTCAGTACTTC,CAWDSGVAKNIQYF
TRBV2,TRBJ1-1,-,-,TGTGCCAACCTTAGGGGCATGAACACTGAAGCTTTCTTT,CANLRGMNTEAFF
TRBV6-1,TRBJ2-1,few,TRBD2,TGTGCCAGCAGTGAGCCTAGCGGGGCTTACAATGAGCAGTTCTTC,CASSEPSGAYNEQFF
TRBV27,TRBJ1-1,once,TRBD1,TGTGCCAGCAGAAGACAGGGGTTAAGGGACACTGAAGCTTTCTTT,CASRRQGLRDTEAFF
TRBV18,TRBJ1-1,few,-,TGTGCCAGCTCACCACTTAGGGAACAGGGCCCTGAAGCTTTCTTT,CASSPLREQGPEAFF
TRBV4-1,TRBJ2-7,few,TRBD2,TGCGCCAGCAGCCAAAGCACCGGGACTAGCGGGGGGGCAATCAACGAGCAGTACTTC,CASSQSTGTSGGAINEQYF
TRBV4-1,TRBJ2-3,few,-,TGCGCCAGCAGCCTTCATCTCACTAGCACAGATACGCAGTATTTT,CASSLHLTSTDTQYF
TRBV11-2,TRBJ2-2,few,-,TGTGCCAGCAGCTTAAGGGGCGACACCGGGGAGCTGTTTTTT,CASSLRGDTGELFF
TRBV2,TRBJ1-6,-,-,TGTGCCAGCATTGGGACATGGGTTAATTCACCCCTCCACTTT,CASIGTWVNSPLHF
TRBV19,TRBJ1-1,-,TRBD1,TGTGCCAGTAGTAGATCCGGACAGGGGAACACTGAAGCTTTCTTT,CASSRSGQGNTEAFF
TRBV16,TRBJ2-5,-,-,TGTGCCAGCAGTCGGGGGAAGGGGACCCCAGAGACCCAGTACTTC,CASSRGKGTPETQYF
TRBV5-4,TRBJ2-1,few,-,TGTGCCAGCAGCTTGTTTGGGGGGTTGCCTTACAATGAGCAGTTCTTC,CASSLFGGLPYNEQFF
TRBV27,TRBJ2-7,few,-,TGTGCCAGCAGTCACGGGGATGGCTTCTACGAGCAGTACTTC,CASSHGDGFYEQYF
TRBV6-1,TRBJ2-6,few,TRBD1,TGTGCCAGCACCTTGACAGGGTCTGGGGCCAACGTCCTGACTTTC,CASTLTGSGANVLTF
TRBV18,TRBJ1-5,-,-,TGTGCCAGCTCACCAACAAGGGGGGGTACGCCCCAGCATTTT,CASSPTRGGTPQHF
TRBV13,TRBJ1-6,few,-,TGTGCCAGCAGCTTGGGACTTAATTCACCCCTCCACTTT,CASSLGLNSPLHF
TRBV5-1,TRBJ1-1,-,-,TGCGCCAGCAGCCCCTACCCGAGGCAGGGCTCTATGAACACTGAAGCTTTCTTT,CASSPYPRQGSMNTEAFF
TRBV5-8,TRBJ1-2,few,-,TGTGCCAGCAGCTTGGAACTGTATGGCTACACCTTC,CASSLELYGYTF
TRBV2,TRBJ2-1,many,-,TGTGCCAGCAGTGAAGCAGGGGTGCAAAGGGATGAGCAGTTCTTC,CASSEAGVQRDEQFF
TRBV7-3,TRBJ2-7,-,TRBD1,TGTGCCAGCAGCTTAGTAGGACAGGGTGAGCAGTACTTC,CASSLVGQGEQYF
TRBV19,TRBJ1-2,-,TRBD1,TGTGCCAGTACCCCCCCGCAGGGGGCCTATGGCTACACCTTC,CASTPPQGAYGYTF
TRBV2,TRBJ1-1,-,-,TGTGCCAGCAGTGGACAGACAGACTCTGAAGCTTTCTTT,CASSGQTDSEAFF
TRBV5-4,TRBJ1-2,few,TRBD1,TGTGCCAGCAGCTACGACAGGGATCGGTTTGGCTACACCTTC,CASSYDRDRFGYTF
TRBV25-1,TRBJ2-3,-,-,TGTGCCAGCAGTGATACCAAGACTAAGAACACAGATACGCAGTATTTT,CASSDTKTKNTDTQYF
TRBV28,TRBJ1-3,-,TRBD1,TGTGCCAGCAGTCAACAGGGGGAACGGACATCCTCTGGAAACACCATATATTTT,CASSQQGERTSSGNTIYF
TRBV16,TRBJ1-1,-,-,TGTGCCAGCAGCCAATCGTTCTTAAACACTGAAGCTTTCTTT,CASSQSFLNTEAFF
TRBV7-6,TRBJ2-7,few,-,TGTGCCAGCAGCTTAAGTGCAGACGAGCAGTACTTC,CASSLSADEQYF
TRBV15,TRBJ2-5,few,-,TGTGCCACCAGCAGGGACAGGGAGGGAGAGACCCAGTACTTC,CATSRDREGETQYF
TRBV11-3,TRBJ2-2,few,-,TGTGCCAGCAGCTTAGACAGGGAAGTCGGGGAGCTGTTTTTT,CASSLDREVGELFF
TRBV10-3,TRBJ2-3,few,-,TGTGCCATCAGTGAGACCTTCGGGGGGCCGGCAGATACGCAGTATTTT,CAISETFGGPADTQYF
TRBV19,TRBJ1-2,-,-,TGTGCCAGTAGTGGGCGCGGGTTTAGTGGCTACACCTTC,CASSGRGFSGYTF
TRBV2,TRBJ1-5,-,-,TGTGCCAGCAGTGAGCGGAGCGGGGCGGGGGAAGGGCAGCCCCAGCATTTT,CASSERSGAGEGQPQHF
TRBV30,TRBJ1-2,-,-,TGTGCCTGGAGGGGGGGTATAAACTATGGCTACTCCTTC,CAWRGGINYGYSF
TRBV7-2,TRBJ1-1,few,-,TGTGCCAGCAGCTTAACCGGGGGGCGGACTGAAGCTTTCTTT,CASSLTGGRTEAFF
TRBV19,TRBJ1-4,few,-,TGTGCCAGTAGTATAGTGAGGGGACTAAATGAAAAACTGTTTTTT,CASSIVRGLNEKLFF
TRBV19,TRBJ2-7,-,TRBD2,TGTGCCAGTAGTCCTTGGACTAGCGGGGGGTCCTACGAGCAGTACTTC,CASSPWTSGGSYEQYF
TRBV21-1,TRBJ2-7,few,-,TGTGCCAGCAGCAGACGCGGGACAGGAGGTTCCTACGAGCAGTACTTC,CASSRRGTGGSYEQYF